This TCR beta chain was sequenced for a study of tumor-infiltrating lymphocytes in primary liver carcinoma. The wider study: Participating patients were men and women between 30 and 69 years old.

Worth noting for this clonotype: As yet, its antigen is unknown. The junction shows a germline mismatch at one end, possibly a read error.

Extraction of RNA together with DNA used about 17-30 mg of unsorted bulk tissue. A primer in the constant region served to generate TCR beta cDNA from roughly 520 ng of total RNA. The TCR beta library was amplified through three nested multiplex PCR rounds in a modified ARM-PCR procedure. TRBV1-TRBV30 forward primers paired with a C-beta reverse primer drove the first two PCR rounds, about 10 cycles each. Using its own MiXCR run on the multiplex PCR reads, TCRdb lists one record per CDR3 protein. The data contain around 99,000 distinct CDR3 sequences, roughly 70% of them singletons. In germline, CDR1 is SGHAT, CDR2 FQNNGV. The CDR3 has 17 residues. Broader study findings: The difference in top-250-clone fraction between tumors and blood was significant, favoring tumors (p = 0.039).

This chain uses TRBV11-2 with TRBJ2-7; D ambiguous. The sequencing input was tumor-adjacent normal liver tissue. The receptor was isolated from a man aged 40-49 years with primary liver carcinoma and hepatitis B virus infection. The CDR3, as DNA: TGTGCCTGCAGCTTAGACTTCGGAACACCCAGCTCCTACGAGCAATACTTC. It translates to CACSLDFGTPSSYEQYF.